The 10 T cell receptor beta chains below all came from one sample that was sequenced in a study of blood T cells in healthy people across ages. It was with a sample-barcoded 5' primer and a J-beta primer mix that a second PCR of roughly 7 to 12 cycles was run. TCRdb re-called the 5' RACE reads through MiXCR, storing one row per CDR3 protein. The sample yields around 900,000 distinct CDR3 sequences, roughly 51% seen once. Input material: blood. Source of these receptors: a woman aged 60-75 years in good health.

The V call is TRBV20-1, the J call TRBJ2-5, with 7 positions matching TRBD2. The CDR3 extends over 14 amino acids. V shed 6 bases and J 13 bases; nucleotides not matched to a gene: 20. Germline V gene lookup returns CDR1 DFQATT and CDR2 SNEGSKA (reference sequence). CDR3 DNA: TGCAGTGCCTCGCGGGGACTAACGTCAACGGAATCGTACTTC. This sequence encodes CSASRGLTSTESYF.

CDR3 residues: CATSDLRGRDASTYNEQFF. The CDR3 DNA follows: TGTGCCACCAGTGATTTGAGGGGCCGGGACGCATCAACCTACAATGAGCAGTTCTTC. The chain carries TRBV24-1 and TRBJ2-1; D tentatively fits TRBD1 or TRBD2 (5 bases each). The germline V gene encodes CDR1 KGHDR and CDR2 SFDVKD. Trimming removed 0 bases from V and 2 bases from J, with 19 bases in between. CDR3 length: 19 residues.

This clonotype was picked up a small number of times. The J gene is TRBJ2-3, the V gene TRBV29-1; unclear D gene. Trimming shortened V by 7 bases and J by 2 bases, and 4 bases separated the two germline ends. This CDR3 contains 10 residues. Germline V gene lookup returns CDR1 SQVTM and CDR2 ANQGSEA. The CDR3 sequence is CSGNTDTQYF. The CDR3 DNA sequence: TGCAGCGGGAACACAGATACGCAGTATTTT.

The V gene is TRBV15, the J gene TRBJ2-5, with 7 bases fitting TRBD2. CDR3 length equals 16 residues. The V segment lost 5 bases and the J segment 5 bases; nucleotides outside the gene matches: 14. CDR1 LNHNV and CDR2 YYDKDF come from the germline V gene (reference sequence). CDR3 sequence: CATSPLGGSVDETQYF. CDR3 DNA sequence: TGTGCCACCAGCCCCTTGGGCGGGAGCGTCGATGAGACCCAGTACTTC.

In its sample, this clonotype was seen a few times. The chain couples TRBV6-5 to TRBJ2-3; no reliable D call. The CDR3 spans 14 residues. Germline loops: CDR1 MNHEY, CDR2 SVGAGI. Deletions cut 6 bases from V and 12 bases from J, with 22 bases between. CDR3 residues: CASSDSKIVAPQYF. The CDR3 bases are TGTGCCAGCAGCGATTCCAAGATTGTGGCACCACAGTATTTT.

The chain joins TRBV10-3 to TRBJ2-1; unclear D gene. Judging by the DNA end, TRBJ2-7 fits better; the J call may be wrong. This CDR3 is built from 15 residues. The germline CDR1 and CDR2 sequences are ENHRY and SYGVKD. The CDR3 is CAISRQASSYNEQYF. CDR3 DNA sequence: TGTGCCATCAGTAGGCAGGCGTCCTCCTACAATGAGCAGTACTTC.

The J gene is TRBJ2-3, the V gene TRBV7-2; D gene uncertain. V was shortened by 0 bases and J by 7 bases, with 14 bases between the two germline ends. The V gene's germline CDR1 is SGHTA and CDR2 FQGNSA. The CDR3 length is 15 residues. The CDR3 is CASSLAVGEANTQYF. Here the CDR3 DNA reads TGTGCCAGCAGCTTAGCGGTTGGGGAAGCAAATACGCAGTATTTT.

V is TRBV6-5 and J is TRBJ2-2; 9 nucleotides agree with TRBD2. J lost 3 bases, V lost 5 bases, and 19 bases had no gene match. CDR1 and CDR2 from the germline V gene are MNHEY and SVGAGI. The CDR3 spans 20 residues. CDR3 protein: CASSNDRALAGGLDTGELFF. As DNA, the CDR3 is TGTGCCAGCAGTAACGACAGGGCTCTGGCGGGAGGGCTCGACACCGGGGAGCTGTTTTTT.

This chain links TRBV18 with TRBJ2-1; 9 bases line up with TRBD1. The CDR3 has 14 amino acids. In germline, CDR1 is KGHSH, CDR2 LQKENI. Germline trimming cut 7 bases from V and 7 bases from J; bases unmatched to any gene: 8. The CDR3 DNA follows: TGTGCCAGCTTGCAAGGGGACAGGGAAAATGAGCAGTTCTTC. Translation: CASLQGDRENEQFF.

This chain joins TRBV28 and TRBJ2-1; D possibly uses TRBD1 or TRBD2 (5 bases each). The J call may be incorrect, as the DNA end agrees better with TRBJ2-7. Germline V CDR1 and CDR2: MDHEN, SYDVKM. This CDR3 has 14 residues. The CDR3: CASSWGRGPYEQYF. In DNA form, the CDR3 reads TGTGCCAGCAGTTGGGGACGTGGACCCTACGAGCAGTACTTC.